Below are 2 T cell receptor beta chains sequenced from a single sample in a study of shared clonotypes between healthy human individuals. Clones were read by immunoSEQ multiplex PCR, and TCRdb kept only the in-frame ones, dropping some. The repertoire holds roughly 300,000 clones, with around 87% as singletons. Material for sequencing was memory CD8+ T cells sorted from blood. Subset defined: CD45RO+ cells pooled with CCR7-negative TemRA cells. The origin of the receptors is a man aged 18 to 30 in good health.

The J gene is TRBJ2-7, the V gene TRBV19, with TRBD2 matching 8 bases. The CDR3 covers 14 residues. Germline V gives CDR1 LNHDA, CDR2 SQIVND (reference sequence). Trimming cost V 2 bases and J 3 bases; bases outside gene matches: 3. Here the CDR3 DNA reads TGTGCCAGTAGTATAACTAGCGGTGACTACGAGCAGTACTTC. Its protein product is CASSITSGDYEQYF. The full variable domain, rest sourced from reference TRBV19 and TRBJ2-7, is DGGITQSPKYLFRKEGQNVTLSCEQNLNHDAMYWYRQDPGQGLRLIYYSQIVNDFQKGDIAEGYSVSREKKESFPLTVTSAQKNPTAFYLCASSITSGDYEQYFGPGTRLTVT.

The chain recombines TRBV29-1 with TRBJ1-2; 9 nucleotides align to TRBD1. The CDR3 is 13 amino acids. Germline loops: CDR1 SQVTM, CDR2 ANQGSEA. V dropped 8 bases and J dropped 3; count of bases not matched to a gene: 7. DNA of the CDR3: TGCAGCACAACAGGGGGCTCCGACTATGGCTACACCTTC. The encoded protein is CSTTGGSDYGYTF.